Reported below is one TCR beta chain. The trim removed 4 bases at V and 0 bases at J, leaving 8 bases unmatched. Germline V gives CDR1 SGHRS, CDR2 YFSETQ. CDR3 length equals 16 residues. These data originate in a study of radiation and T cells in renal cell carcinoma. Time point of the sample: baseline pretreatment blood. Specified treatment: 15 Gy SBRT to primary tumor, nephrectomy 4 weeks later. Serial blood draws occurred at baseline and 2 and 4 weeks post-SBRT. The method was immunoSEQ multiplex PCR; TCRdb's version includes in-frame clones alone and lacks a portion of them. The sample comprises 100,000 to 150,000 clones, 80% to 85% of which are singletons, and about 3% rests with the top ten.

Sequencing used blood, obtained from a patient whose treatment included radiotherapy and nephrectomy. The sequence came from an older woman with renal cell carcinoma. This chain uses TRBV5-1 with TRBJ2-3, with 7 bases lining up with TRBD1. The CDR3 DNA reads TGCGCCAGCAGCCCCCTCGACAGGGTAAGCACAGATACGCAGTATTTT. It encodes CASSPLDRVSTDTQYF.